These 7 T cell receptor beta chains were sequenced from one sample in a study of T cell responses to AZD1222 COVID-19 vaccine. Generated by immunoSEQ multiplex PCR, the TCRdb table keeps only in-frame clones and is missing some. The table includes 100,000 to 150,000 clones, approximately 90% detected once. The sequenced sample was peripheral blood, obtained 28 days after the second AZD1222 dose. The receptors derive from an adult who received the AZD1222 COVID-19 vaccine.

The chain joins TRBV4-1 to TRBJ2-3, with 13 nucleotides matching TRBD2. V shed 0 bases, J shed 5 bases, and the junction held 8 bases outside the gene matches. Germline values: CDR1 MGHRA, CDR2 YSYEKL. The CDR3 is 18 amino acids. The CDR3 coding sequence is TGCGCCAGCAGCCAAGATCAAACTAGCGGGAGGGAGGGAGATACGCAGTATTTT. The encoded protein is CASSQDQTSGREGDTQYF.

The chain couples TRBV4-2 to TRBJ1-5; 9 bases are shared with TRBD1. After removal of 1 base from V and 7 bases from J, the junction contained 5 bases not matched to a gene. The CDR3 extends over 15 amino acids. Germline CDR1 LGHNA, CDR2 YNFKEQ. The CDR3 region is CASSQGQGVGQPQHF. CDR3 nucleotides: TGTGCCAGCAGCCAAGGACAGGGGGTAGGGCAGCCCCAGCATTTT.

The chain recombines TRBV7-2 with TRBJ1-2, with 9 bases lining up with TRBD1. The V gene end was trimmed by 4 bases and the J gene end by 5 bases; junction bases not matched to a gene: 5. This CDR3 has 14 amino acids. Germline CDR1 SGHTA, CDR2 FQGNSA. CDR3 residues: CASSSGDRVYGYTF. The CDR3 region has the DNA TGTGCCAGCAGCTCAGGGGACAGGGTTTATGGCTACACCTTC.

The V gene is TRBV2, the J gene TRBJ1-5, with a possible D match to TRBD1 (6 bases). Germline V CDR1 and CDR2: SNHLY, FYNNEI. The germline V and J ends were trimmed by 5 bases and 6 bases, with 14 bases remaining between them. CDR3 size: 14 residues. The DNA for the CDR3 is TGTGCCAGCAGTCTCAGGGGTTTGGGTCAGCCCCAGCATTTT. Translation: CASSLRGLGQPQHF.

The chain carries TRBV6-1 and TRBJ2-7; no reliable D call. Germline V gives CDR1 MNHNS, CDR2 SASEGT. V lost 2 bases to trimming and J lost 0 bases, with 2 bases between them. This CDR3 is 12 amino acids long. CDR3 sequence reads: CASSEHSYEQYF. The CDR3 bases are TGTGCCAGCAGTGAACACTCCTACGAGCAGTACTTC.

The chain couples TRBV5-1 to TRBJ1-1; no reliable D call. CDR1 and CDR2 from the germline V gene are SGHRS and YFSETQ. The CDR3 runs 15 residues. V was clipped by 1 base and J by 1 base, with 11 bases between them. CDR3 in amino acids: CASSLYGLENTEAFF. As DNA, the CDR3 is TGCGCCAGCAGCTTGTACGGATTAGAGAACACTGAAGCTTTCTTT.

The chain carries TRBV15 and TRBJ1-5; TRBD1 matches at 11 bases. The CDR3 consists of 16 residues. The ends lost 1 base at V and 4 bases at J; junction bases unmatched: 3. From germline, CDR1 is LNHNV and CDR2 YYDKDF (reference sequence). The CDR3 DNA reads as TGTGCCACCAGCAGAGGGACAGGGGGCTCGAATCAGCCCCAGCATTTT. Translated: CATSRGTGGSNQPQHF. Combining the CDR3 with reference TRBV15 and TRBJ1-5 gives the whole variable domain DAMVIQNPRYQVTQFGKPVTLSCSQTLNHNVMYWYQQKSSQAPKLLFHYYDKDFNNEADTPDNFQSRRPNTSFCFLDIRSPGLGDTAMYLCATSRGTGGSNQPQHFGDGTRLSIL.